One sample yielded the 3 T cell receptor beta chains listed below, sequenced in a study of radiotherapy plus CTLA-4 blockade in lung cancer. Repertoires were generated with immunoSEQ multiplex PCR, while TCRdb's copy carries only in-frame clones and drops some. The sample carries some 60,000 clones, under 80% recorded once. The input for sequencing was peripheral blood, taken from a patient treated with radiotherapy plus ipilimumab. Receptors originate from a human donor with non-small cell lung cancer who had a complete response to radiotherapy plus ipilimumab.

The chain is built from TRBV19 and TRBJ1-1; 7 bases are shared with TRBD1. With 5 bases clipped from V and 4 bases from J, the junction kept 7 bases outside the gene matches. The CDR3 sequence is 14 residues long. Germline V CDR1 and CDR2: LNHDA, SQIVND (reference sequence). CDR3 sequence: CASSLPGQLTEAFF. The CDR3 coding sequence is TGTGCCAGTAGTTTACCGGGACAGCTCACTGAAGCTTTCTTT.

This chain connects TRBV11-3 to TRBJ2-5, with 13 bases aligning to TRBD2. V dropped 5 bases and J dropped 5; count of bases not matched to a gene: 5. The V gene's germline CDR1 is SGHNT and CDR2 YENEEA. The CDR3 runs 15 residues. CDR3 loop: CASSLGLAGVETQYF. In DNA, the CDR3 is TGTGCCAGCAGCCTCGGACTAGCGGGAGTGGAGACCCAGTACTTC.

The chain links TRBV5-1 to TRBJ1-2; 10 positions agree with TRBD1. CDR1 and CDR2 from the germline V gene are SGHRS and YFSETQ. This CDR3 contains 15 residues. V lost 2 bases, J lost 6 bases, and 7 bases stayed unmatched. The CDR3 nucleotides read TGCGCCAGCAGCTTTTCGGGGACAGGGGAACATGGCTACACCTTC. It translates to CASSFSGTGEHGYTF.